Following are 27 T cell receptor beta chains from one sample sequenced in a study. TCRdb re-called the 5' RACE reads with MiXCR, one entry per CDR3 protein. The sample includes roughly 5,900 distinct CDR3 sequences, approximately 69% of them seen just once. Input material: memory CD4+ T cells sorted from a lymph node. As to subset: memory CD4+ T cells, CD4+CD45RO+CD25-. These receptors were obtained from a female donor with breast cancer.

V gene TRBV5-5 combines with J gene TRBJ1-2; no clear D gene. Germline CDR1 and CDR2: SGHKS and YYEKEE (reference sequence). Between the trimmed V and J ends, which lost 7 bases and 5 bases, there was a span of 12 bases. This CDR3 is built from 12 residues. The DNA of the CDR3 is TGTGCCAGCGGAGAGACTCTGTATGGCTACACCTTC. Protein: CASGETLYGYTF.

Here the CDR3 reads CSVETPYYGYTF. As DNA, the CDR3 is TGCAGCGTTGAAACACCTTACTATGGCTACACCTTC. The rearrangement uses TRBV29-1 and TRBJ1-2; the D is unclear. V was pared by 2 bases and J by 3 bases, with 7 bases between. This CDR3 has 12 residues. The germline V gene has CDR1 SQVTM and CDR2 ANQGSEA.

The V call is TRBV4-1, the J call TRBJ2-5, with TRBD2 as a possible D gene (6 bases). Germline lookup yields CDR1 MGHRA and CDR2 YSYEKL. The CDR3 is 16 residues long. V lost 4 bases to trimming and J lost 3 bases, with 18 bases between them. This CDR3 is CASSPLGGVAEETQYF. The CDR3 bases are TGCGCCAGCAGCCCTTTGGGCGGGGTCGCGGAAGAGACCCAGTACTTC.

The CDR3, as DNA: TGCGCCAGCAGCTTGCCTAGCGGGGGCCAAGAGACCCAGTACTTC. Translating it yields CASSLPSGGQETQYF. The chain couples TRBV5-1 to TRBJ2-5; 10 nucleotides agree with TRBD2. CDR3 length equals 15 residues. Germline CDR1 and CDR2: SGHRS and YFSETQ. J gave up 1 base and V 1 base, and 1 base lay outside the gene matches.

This clonotype was observed a handful of times. The chain joins TRBV5-1 to TRBJ2-5; 9 bases are shared with TRBD1. This CDR3 contains 13 residues. Trimming removed 3 bases from V and 5 bases from J; junction bases left unmatched: 2. Germline V gives CDR1 SGHRS, CDR2 YFSETQ. The DNA for the CDR3 is TGCGCCAGCAGCTCGACAGGGGGGGAGACCCAGTACTTC. Translation gives CASSSTGGETQYF.

J is TRBJ2-5 and V is TRBV24-1, with D uncertain. V was shortened by 4 bases and J by 1 base, with 6 bases between the two germline ends. Germline CDR1 reads KGHDR; CDR2 reads SFDVKD. The CDR3 length is 13 residues. The chain's CDR3 is CATSDPSQETQYF. The DNA for the CDR3 is TGTGCCACCAGTGACCCTAGCCAAGAGACCCAGTACTTC.

This sequence joins TRBV12-3 or TRBV12-4 and TRBJ2-2, with TRBD1 identical over 8 bases. The CDR3 covers 16 residues. V trimming: 10 bases; J trimming: 1 base; junction bases outside the gene matches: 11. The CDR3 coding sequence is TGTGCCATCTCGGCTACCGGACAGGGGAACACCGGGGAGCTGTTTTTT. Protein product: CAISATGQGNTGELFF.

This clonotype was found a few times. The chain links TRBV20-1 to TRBJ1-2; possibly TRBD1 for D (6 bases). The V gene lost 2 bases and the J gene lost 8 bases, with 15 bases spanning the gap. Per germline, CDR1 DFQATT and CDR2 SNEGSKA (reference sequence). The CDR3 covers 13 residues. CDR3 nucleotides: TGCAGTGCTAGACCCTATACAGGGAGCGGCTACACCTTC. It specifies CSARPYTGSGYTF.

The chain links TRBV2 to TRBJ2-3, with TRBD2 matching over 7 bases. CDR3 length: 16 amino acids. The J segment lost 2 bases and the V segment lost 3 bases, leaving 8 bases of the junction unmatched. Germline lookup yields CDR1 SNHLY and CDR2 FYNNEI. This CDR3 is CASSDLLAEITDTQYF. CDR3 bases: TGTGCCAGCAGTGACTTGCTAGCGGAAATCACAGATACGCAGTATTTT.

The chain carries TRBV6-6 and TRBJ1-1; TRBD1 agrees at 8 bases. V was pared by 6 bases and J by 10 bases, with 7 bases of the junction left unmatched. CDR3 size: 12 residues. Germline V gives CDR1 MNHNY, CDR2 SVGAGI (reference sequence). The CDR3 sequence is CASRGGQGRAFF. CDR3 coding DNA: TGTGCCAGCAGAGGTGGACAGGGTCGAGCTTTCTTT.

This chain connects TRBV20-1 to TRBJ2-7; TRBD2 matches at 10 bases. Near its end, the DNA agrees better with TRBJ2-1, so the J call may be wrong. Germline V lookup: CDR1 DFQATT, CDR2 SNEGSKA (reference sequence). CDR3 length equals 15 residues. This CDR3 is CSAVLAGGRPTEQFF. The CDR3 nucleotides are TGCAGTGCGGTGTTAGCGGGGGGCCGCCCAACTGAGCAGTTCTTC.

The chain has TRBV12-3 or TRBV12-4 and TRBJ1-4; D not certain. With 3 bases removed from V and 8 bases from J, the gap between germline ends came to 4 bases. The CDR3 is 11 residues long. This chain's CDR3 is CASSFSEKLFF. CDR3 coding DNA: TGTGCCAGCAGTTTTTCCGAAAAACTGTTTTTT.

The chain joins TRBV5-1 to TRBJ2-6; D gene uncertain. Germline lookup yields CDR1 SGHRS and CDR2 YFSETQ. This CDR3 region has 12 residues. V gave up 2 bases and J gave up 15 bases, with 12 bases separating them. CDR3 DNA: TGCGCCAGCAGCTTCGGTACGGGTGACCTGACTTTC. This encodes CASSFGTGDLTF.

The rearrangement links TRBV30 to TRBJ2-7; TRBD2 agrees at 14 bases. CDR1 and CDR2 from the germline V gene are GTSNPN and SVGIG (reference sequence). This CDR3 contains 17 residues. V shed 0 bases, J shed 4 bases, and the junction held 8 bases outside the gene matches. The CDR3 sequence: CAWSVSRTSGRSYEQYF. The CDR3 region has the DNA TGTGCCTGGAGTGTAAGTAGGACTAGCGGGAGGTCTTACGAGCAGTACTTC.

Here the CDR3 reads CASSPGSGANTIYF. In DNA, the CDR3 is TGTGCCAGCAGCCCCGGGTCAGGGGCTAACACCATATATTTT. The V and J genes are TRBV11-3 and TRBJ1-3, with D perhaps matching TRBD1 (6 bases). V lost 5 bases to trimming and J lost 7 bases, with 15 bases between them. From germline, CDR1 is SGHNT and CDR2 YENEEA. The CDR3 length is 14 residues. The full variable domain, rest sourced from reference TRBV11-3 and TRBJ1-3, is EAGVVQSPRYKIIEKKQPVAFWCNPISGHNTLYWYLQNLGQGPELLIRYENEEAVDDSQLPKDRFSAERLKGVDSTLKIQPAELGDSAVYLCASSPGSGANTIYFGEGSWLTVV.

The chain has TRBV6-6 and TRBJ2-7; 11 positions agree with TRBD2. The CDR3 sequence is 17 residues long. Germline CDR1 MNHNY, CDR2 SVGAGI (reference sequence). The V and J ends lost 0 bases and 0 bases, in that order; junction bases with no gene match: 4. The CDR3 DNA follows: TGTGCCAGCAGTTACTCCCTAGCGGGGGGTAGCTCCTACGAGCAGTACTTC. Translating it yields CASSYSLAGGSSYEQYF.

This clonotype was observed a handful of times. The V and J genes are TRBV5-1 and TRBJ1-1, with D possibly matching TRBD1 (6 bases). CDR1 is SGHRS and CDR2 is YFSETQ in the germline V gene. The CDR3 runs to 14 residues. Trimming left V 4 bases short and J 4 bases short, with 14 bases between. The CDR3 region has the DNA TGCGCCAGCAGCGGGGACACCAAGGGCACTGAAGCTTTCTTT. Encoded protein: CASSGDTKGTEAFF.

This clonotype was observed a handful of times. This chain joins TRBV5-1 and TRBJ2-3; unclear D gene. This CDR3 spans 13 amino acids. Germline V gene lookup returns CDR1 SGHRS and CDR2 YFSETQ. V shed 4 bases and J shed 3 bases, with 9 bases lying between them. CDR3 sequence reads: CASSLSQTDTQYF. The CDR3 nucleotides are TGCGCCAGCAGCCTCTCCCAGACAGATACGCAGTATTTT.

The rearrangement links TRBV20-1 to TRBJ2-7; weak D call: TRBD2 (5 bases). There are 13 residues in the CDR3. Germline CDR1 DFQATT, CDR2 SNEGSKA (reference sequence). Trimming cost V 7 bases and J 4 bases, with 17 bases left between them. In DNA form, the CDR3 reads TGCAGTGTTAGGCGGGCCCGAGTTTACGAGCAGTACTTC. This translates into CSVRRARVYEQYF.

This clonotype came up a few times. This sequence joins TRBV12-3 or TRBV12-4 and TRBJ2-5; weak D call: TRBD2 (6 bases). The CDR3 spans 13 residues. V lost 8 bases and J lost 1, with 11 bases in between. CDR3 protein: CASGGTPQETQYF. The CDR3 DNA follows: TGTGCCAGCGGAGGGACTCCCCAAGAGACCCAGTACTTC.

V is TRBV12-3 or TRBV12-4 and J is TRBJ1-4, with 7 bases matching TRBD1. With 6 bases clipped from V and 8 bases from J, the junction kept 9 bases outside the gene matches. The CDR3 loop spans 14 amino acids. Here the CDR3 DNA reads TGTGCCAGCAGCCACAACAGGGGTCGAGAAAAACTGTTTTTT. The encoded protein is CASSHNRGREKLFF.

By share, this clonotype counts as medium-sized. V is TRBV4-1 and J is TRBJ2-5, with 8 bases that match TRBD2. Per germline, CDR1 MGHRA and CDR2 YSYEKL. The CDR3 loop spans 14 amino acids. After removal of 4 bases from V and 3 bases from J, the junction contained 4 bases not matched to a gene. The CDR3 nucleotides read TGCGCCAGCAGCCGACTAGCGTGGGAAGAGACCCAGTACTTC. Encoded protein: CASSRLAWEETQYF.

This clonotype was seen a handful of times. This sequence joins TRBV20-1 and TRBJ1-2, with D possibly TRBD1 on 6 matching bases. The CDR3 is made up of 13 amino acids. Germline values: CDR1 DFQATT, CDR2 SNEGSKA (reference sequence). Deletions cut 5 bases from V and 4 bases from J, with 14 bases between. Written as DNA, the CDR3 is TGCAGTGCTGTACAGGGTACTCGCTATGGCTACACCTTC. This encodes CSAVQGTRYGYTF.

This chain links TRBV11-2 with TRBJ2-5, with a tentative D call TRBD1 (6 bases). Germline CDR1 is SGHAT and CDR2 is FQNNGV. Trimming removed 3 bases from V and 0 bases from J, with 14 bases in between. This CDR3 spans 16 amino acids. The DNA for the CDR3 is TGTGCCAGCAGCTTTGCGAGGGGGTTATACCAAGAGACCCAGTACTTC. Its protein product is CASSFARGLYQETQYF.

There are a few counts of this clonotype. The CDR3 reads CASSPLGPSNTEAFF. The DNA for the CDR3 is TGTGCCAGCAGTCCCCTCGGGCCTTCTAACACTGAAGCTTTCTTT. The rearrangement joins TRBV12-3 or TRBV12-4 to TRBJ1-1; D gene unclear. V was trimmed by 5 bases and J by 2 bases, leaving 15 bases between them. There are 15 residues in the CDR3.

Comments on this clonotype: One end of the junction does not line up with germline, which may come from a read error. The chain couples TRBV12-3 or TRBV12-4 to TRBJ1-2, with D maybe TRBD1 (5 bases). The CDR3 consists of 14 residues. The CDR3 sequence: CASTRGWGGSGYTF. CDR3 DNA: TGTGCCAGCACCCGCGGCTGGGGCGGGAGTGGCTACACCTTT.

The gene calls are TRBV5-5 and TRBJ1-1; D might be TRBD1 (5 bases). Germline CDR1 is SGHKS and CDR2 is YYEKEE (reference sequence). The CDR3 sequence is 12 residues long. The ends were cut back, 1 base at V and 11 bases at J, with 12 bases in the middle. The CDR3: CASSLFGTEAFF. For the CDR3, the DNA is TGTGCCAGCAGCTTGTTTGGGACGGAGGCTTTCTTT.